Each of the 28 T cell receptor beta chains below was sequenced from the same sample in a study of OX40 agonist ivuxolimab in advanced cancers. Profiling relied on immunoSEQ multiplex PCR, and the TCRdb table lists in-frame clones only, not all of them. This sample carries around 84,000 clones, more than 80% of them seen once, and the ten largest clones take approximately 0.51%. Sample: CD4+ or CD8+ T cells sorted from blood, taken in a trial of the OX40 agonist ivuxolimab. The receptors derive from an adult with an advanced solid tumor such as melanoma, head and neck, liver or kidney cancer.

CDR3 protein: CASSLRGNYNEQFF. CDR3 coding DNA: TGTGCCAGCAGCTTAAGGGGTAACTACAATGAGCAGTTCTTC. The V gene is TRBV7-8, the J gene TRBJ2-1, with D maybe TRBD1 (5 bases). The V end lost 2 bases, the J end lost 3 bases, and 8 bases lay between the germline ends. The V gene's germline CDR1 is SGHVS and CDR2 FQNEAQ. The CDR3 has 14 residues.

V and J are TRBV10-3 and TRBJ2-3, with 7 bases matching TRBD1. CDR1 and CDR2 (germline): ENHRY, SYGVKD. This CDR3 region has 14 residues. V gave up 6 bases and J gave up 4 bases; unmatched junction bases: 7. The CDR3 coding sequence is TGTGCCATCAGCCGGGACAGAGGCGCAGATACGCAGTATTTT. Translation gives CAISRDRGADTQYF.

V is TRBV9 and J is TRBJ2-7; D not resolved. The CDR3 spans 15 residues. The germline gives CDR1 SGDLS, CDR2 YYNGEE. Trimming left V 0 bases short and J 2 bases short, with 12 bases between. The CDR3 spells CASSVGTDSPYEQYF. The CDR3 bases are TGTGCCAGCAGCGTAGGGACGGATTCGCCCTACGAGCAGTACTTC. The full variable domain, rest sourced from reference TRBV9 and TRBJ2-7, is DSGVTQTPKHLITATGQRVTLRCSPRSGDLSVYWYQQSLDQGLQFLIQYYNGEERAKGNILERFSAQQFPDLHSELNLSSLELGDSALYFCASSVGTDSPYEQYFGPGTRLTVT.

The V gene is TRBV5-1, the J gene TRBJ2-1; no firm D call. V gave up 0 bases and J gave up 8 bases, with 3 bases separating them. Germline V CDR1 and CDR2: SGHRS, YFSETQ. The CDR3 sequence is 11 residues long. Written as DNA, the CDR3 is TGCGCCAGCAGCTTGGCCCATGAGCAGTTCTTC. As protein: CASSLAHEQFF.

V and J are TRBV4-2 and TRBJ2-7; D might be TRBD2 (6 bases). V was trimmed by 0 bases and J by 3 bases, leaving 9 bases between them. This CDR3 contains 14 residues. Germline assignment: CDR1 LGHNA and CDR2 YNFKEQ. CDR3 sequence (DNA): TGTGCCAGCAGCCAAGATAGGGACTTCTACGAGCAGTACTTC. This sequence encodes CASSQDRDFYEQYF.

This clone was found a few times. CDR3 amino acids: CSVTTGTSSAETQYF. The CDR3 nucleotides read TGCAGCGTTACTACCGGGACATCATCGGCAGAGACCCAGTACTTC. This rearrangement joins TRBV29-1 to TRBJ2-5; tentative D call: TRBD1 (6 bases). V was cut by 5 bases and J by 4 bases, with 20 bases left in between. The CDR3 is 15 residues long. Germline V gene data show CDR1 as SQVTM and CDR2 as ANQGSEA. Full variable domain (outside the CDR3, taken from reference TRBV29-1 and TRBJ2-5): SAVISQKPSRDICQRGTSLTIQCQVDSQVTMMFWYRQQPGQSLTLIATANQGSEATYESGFVIDKFPISRPNLTFSTLTVSNMSPEDSSIYLCSVTTGTSSAETQYFGPGTRLLVL.

The chain joins TRBV7-9 to TRBJ2-3; no firm D call. The ends were cut back, 2 bases at V and 0 bases at J, with 12 bases in the middle. CDR1 and CDR2 from the germline V gene are SEHNR and FQNEAQ (reference sequence). There are 16 residues in the CDR3. The CDR3 sequence: CASSLNNQASTDTQYF. DNA for the CDR3: TGTGCCAGCAGCTTAAATAACCAGGCCAGCACAGATACGCAGTATTTT.

The chain is built from TRBV5-4 and TRBJ2-3; D possibly corresponds to TRBD2 (5 bases). Looked up from germline, CDR1 is SGHNT and CDR2 is YYREEE (reference sequence). This CDR3 spans 15 amino acids. Trimming took 4 bases from V and 2 from J, leaving 14 bases between them. This CDR3 reads CASSAFVSDTDTQYF. CDR3 bases: TGTGCCAGCAGCGCATTTGTTAGCGACACAGATACGCAGTATTTT.

The CDR3 nucleotides read TGTGCCAGTAGTCTTCAGGGCCACTCTGGAAACACCATATATTTT. This gives the protein CASSLQGHSGNTIYF. The chain carries TRBV19 and TRBJ1-3; tentative D call: TRBD1 (5 bases). Germline lookup yields CDR1 LNHDA and CDR2 SQIVND (reference sequence). The germline V and J ends were trimmed by 5 bases and 0 bases, with 11 bases remaining between them. This CDR3 is 15 amino acids long.

This chain uses TRBV7-8 with TRBJ2-1; D perhaps matches TRBD2 (7 bases). Looked up from germline, CDR1 is SGHVS and CDR2 is FQNEAQ. Trimming shortened V by 5 bases and J by 5 bases, and 19 bases separated the two germline ends. This CDR3 contains 16 residues. The CDR3 DNA follows: TGTGCCAGCAGCCCCTCCTACAGGGAGGGCAACAATGAGCAGTTCTTC. This codes for CASSPSYREGNNEQFF.

This chain links TRBV28 with TRBJ1-3, with 7 bases aligning to TRBD1. The CDR3 consists of 13 residues. Germline lookup yields CDR1 MDHEN and CDR2 SYDVKM. V gave up 7 bases and J gave up 3 bases; unmatched junction bases: 3. Here the CDR3 reads CASNGQDGNTIYF. The CDR3 region has the DNA TGTGCCAGCAACGGACAGGATGGAAACACCATATATTTT.

V is TRBV7-9 and J is TRBJ2-2; D is ambiguous. The CDR3 is made up of 15 amino acids. V was pared by 3 bases and J by 1 base, with 9 bases between. CDR1 is SEHNR, CDR2 FQNEAQ, per germline (reference sequence). CDR3 loop: CASSFGARNTGELFF. In DNA form, the CDR3 reads TGTGCCAGCAGCTTTGGTGCCAGGAACACCGGGGAGCTGTTTTTT. Filled out from reference TRBV7-9 and TRBJ2-2, the complete variable domain reads DTGVSQNPRHKITKRGQNVTFRCDPISEHNRLYWYRQTLGQGPEFLTYFQNEAQLEKSRLLSDRFSAERPKGSFSTLEIQRTEQGDSAMYLCASSFGARNTGELFFGEGSRLTVL.

V gene TRBV5-1 combines with J gene TRBJ2-3; TRBD2 matches 8 bases. CDR1 and CDR2 (germline): SGHRS, YFSETQ. V lost 0 bases, J lost 3 bases, and 3 bases stayed unmatched. The CDR3 runs 15 residues. The CDR3 region has the DNA TGCGCCAGCAGCTTGGGAGCGGGGGTAACAGATACGCAGTATTTT. Translating it yields CASSLGAGVTDTQYF.

The gene calls are TRBV7-8 and TRBJ2-7; D is ambiguous. The CDR3 sequence is 13 residues long. In germline, CDR1 is SGHVS, CDR2 FQNEAQ. Trimming took off 4 bases at V and 6 bases at J, with 13 bases between the two ends. The CDR3 nucleotides read TGTGCCAGCAGCTCGCACGGGTCGGGCGAGCAGTACTTC. It is translated as CASSSHGSGEQYF.

The V gene is TRBV21-1, the J gene TRBJ2-7; the table calls TRBD2, which could not be checked here. TRBV21-1 is a known pseudogene. This CDR3 spans 15 amino acids. As DNA, the CDR3 is TGTGCCGCGACCCGGACTAGCGGTACCACCTACGAGCAGTACTTC. It translates to CAATRTSGTTYEQYF.

This chain joins TRBV10-3 and TRBJ1-4; no clear D. Trimming cost V 6 bases and J 0 bases, with 11 bases left between them. Germline V lookup: CDR1 ENHRY, CDR2 SYGVKD. CDR3 length equals 15 residues. DNA of the CDR3: TGTGCCATCAGCCCGGACCCGTCAACTAATGAAAAACTGTTTTTT. Protein product: CAISPDPSTNEKLFF.

V is TRBV4-3 and J is TRBJ1-3, with D perhaps TRBD1 (5 bases). Per germline, CDR1 LGHNA and CDR2 YSLEER. The V gene lost 4 bases and the J gene lost 0 bases, with 10 bases spanning the gap. The CDR3 sequence is 15 residues long. Here the CDR3 reads CASSLGQVSGNTIYF. As DNA, the CDR3 is TGCGCCAGCAGCCTTGGACAAGTCTCTGGAAACACCATATATTTT.

The chain combines TRBV7-3 with TRBJ2-5, with 8 bases identical to TRBD2. There are 15 residues in the CDR3. Germline CDR1 reads SGHTA; CDR2 reads FQGTGA. After removal of 1 base from V and 2 bases from J, the junction contained 3 bases not matched to a gene. This chain's CDR3 is CASSLRASGQETQYF. DNA for the CDR3: TGTGCCAGCAGCTTAAGGGCTAGCGGGCAAGAGACCCAGTACTTC.

This sequence joins TRBV6-5 and TRBJ2-1; the match to TRBD1 covers 12 bases. The junction had 7 bases not matched to a gene; V was cut back by 7 bases and J by 9 bases. This CDR3 is built from 14 residues. Germline assignment: CDR1 MNHEY and CDR2 SVGAGI. Here the CDR3 reads CASKGQGARGEQFF. In nucleotides, the CDR3 is TGTGCCAGCAAGGGACAGGGGGCGCGAGGTGAGCAGTTCTTC.

This clone was recorded once. CDR3 loop: CASSLEWGGQQYF. The CDR3 bases are TGTGCCAGCAGCTTAGAATGGGGGGGGCAGCAGTATTTT. The chain recombines TRBV7-9 with TRBJ2-3; D is possibly TRBD2 (7 bases). This CDR3 region has 13 residues. The V gene lost 1 base and the J gene lost 11 bases, with 13 bases spanning the gap. The V gene's germline CDR1 is SEHNR and CDR2 FQNEAQ (reference sequence).

This sequence joins TRBV27 and TRBJ2-3, with a weak D call TRBD2 (7 bases). Trimming left V 2 bases short and J 5 bases short, with 11 bases between. Germline values: CDR1 MNHEY, CDR2 SMNVEV (reference sequence). The CDR3 is made up of 14 amino acids. CDR3 protein: CASSLRGAGDTQYF. As DNA, the CDR3 is TGTGCCAGCAGTTTACGGGGGGCAGGAGATACGCAGTATTTT.

The chain joins TRBV12-2 to TRBJ1-1. TRBV12-2 is marked as a pseudogene. The CDR3 spans 15 residues. In DNA form, the CDR3 reads TGTGCAAGTCGCTTGAGAGTAGGCATGAACACTGAAGCTTTCTTT. It specifies CASRLRVGMNTEAFF.

This clone has a single count. The J gene is TRBJ2-5, the V gene TRBV18; 7 positions match TRBD2. This CDR3 contains 14 residues. CDR1 KGHSH and CDR2 LQKENI come from the germline V gene. Germline trimming cut 2 bases from V and 5 bases from J; bases unmatched to any gene: 5. This CDR3 is CASSPGGLSETQYF. Written as DNA, the CDR3 is TGTGCCAGCTCACCAGGGGGACTATCCGAGACCCAGTACTTC.

This chain joins TRBV5-1 and TRBJ2-5; TRBD2 might be the D (7 bases). This CDR3 has 15 amino acids. Germline V CDR1 and CDR2: SGHRS, YFSETQ. V was trimmed by 0 bases and J by 4 bases, leaving 13 bases between them. The CDR3 region is CASSLAGGPGETQYF. The CDR3 nucleotides are TGCGCCAGCAGCTTGGCCGGGGGGCCAGGAGAGACCCAGTACTTC.

The gene calls are TRBV6-7 and TRBJ1-5; 7 positions agree with TRBD1. TRBV6-7 is assigned to the ORF class and has an uncertain function. V shed 6 bases and J 0 bases; nucleotides not matched to a gene: 14. This CDR3 has 18 amino acids. For the CDR3, the DNA is TGTGCCAGCAGCCAACAGGGGTCTACAGTCTATAGCAATCAGCCCCAGCATTTT. Translated: CASSQQGSTVYSNQPQHF.

In its sample, this clone was seen once. The chain combines TRBV19 with TRBJ1-4, with 7 bases matching TRBD1. Germline-derived CDR1 and CDR2 are LNHDA and SQIVND (reference sequence). CDR3 length equals 18 residues. V lost 3 bases and J lost 10; bases outside the gene matches: 20. The CDR3 spells CASSILQGPGTRKGKLFF. CDR3 in DNA: TGTGCCAGTAGTATCCTACAGGGGCCGGGAACGAGGAAAGGAAAACTGTTTTTT.

This clone was seen once. The chain has TRBV28 and TRBJ2-1; 10 nucleotides line up with TRBD2. V lost 6 bases to trimming and J lost 4 bases; unmatched junction nucleotides: 6. This CDR3 has 15 residues. Germline V lookup: CDR1 MDHEN, CDR2 SYDVKM. The CDR3, as DNA: TGTGCCAGCAGCCCTAGCGGGGGTACGTACAATGAGCAGTTCTTC. This sequence encodes CASSPSGGTYNEQFF.

This CDR3 reads CASSLGGQGSNQPQHF. The CDR3 nucleotides are TGCGCCAGCAGCTTGGGGGGACAGGGAAGCAATCAGCCCCAGCATTTT. The chain joins TRBV5-1 to TRBJ1-5; 9 nucleotides match TRBD1. This CDR3 is 16 amino acids long. With V trimmed by 0 bases and J by 1 base, 2 bases remained unmatched. The V gene's germline CDR1 is SGHRS and CDR2 YFSETQ.